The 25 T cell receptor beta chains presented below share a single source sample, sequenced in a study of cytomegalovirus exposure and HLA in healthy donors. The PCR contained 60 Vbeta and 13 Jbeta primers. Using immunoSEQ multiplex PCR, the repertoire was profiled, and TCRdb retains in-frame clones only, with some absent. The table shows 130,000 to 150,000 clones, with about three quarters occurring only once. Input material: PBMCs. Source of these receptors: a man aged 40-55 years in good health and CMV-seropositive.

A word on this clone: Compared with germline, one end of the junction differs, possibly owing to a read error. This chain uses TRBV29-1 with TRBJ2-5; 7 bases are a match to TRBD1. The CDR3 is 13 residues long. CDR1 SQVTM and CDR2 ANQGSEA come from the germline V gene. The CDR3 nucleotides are TGCAGCGTTCAAGAGGGGGCTGGGGAGACCCAGTACTTC. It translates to CSVQEGAGETQYF. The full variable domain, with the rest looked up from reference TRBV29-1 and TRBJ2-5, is SAVISQKPSRDICQRGTSLTIQCQVDSQVTMMFWYRQQPGQSLTLIATANQGSEATYESGFVIDKFPISRPNLTFSTLTVSNMSPEDSSIYLCSVQEGAGETQYFGPGTRLLVL.

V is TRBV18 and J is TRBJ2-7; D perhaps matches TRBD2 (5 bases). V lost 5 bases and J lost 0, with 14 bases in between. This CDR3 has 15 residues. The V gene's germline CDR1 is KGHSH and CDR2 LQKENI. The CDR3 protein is CASSGGGRNSYEQYF. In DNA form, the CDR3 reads TGTGCCAGCTCAGGAGGCGGGCGGAACTCCTACGAGCAGTACTTC.

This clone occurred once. CDR3 DNA sequence: TGTGCCAGCAGTTACTATCCGGACACTGAAGCTTTCTTT. Translation: CASSYYPDTEAFF. The V call is TRBV6-5, the J call TRBJ1-1; the D is unclear. Germline CDR1 reads MNHEY; CDR2 reads SVGAGI. CDR3 length: 13 residues. V gave up 1 base and J gave up 3 bases, with 6 bases separating them.

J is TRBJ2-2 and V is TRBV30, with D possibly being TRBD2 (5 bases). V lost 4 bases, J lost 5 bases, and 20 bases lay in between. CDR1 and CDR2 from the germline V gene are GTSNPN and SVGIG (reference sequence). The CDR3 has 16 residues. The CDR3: CAWNRLGRTGTGELFF. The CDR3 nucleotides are TGTGCCTGGAACCGTTTAGGACGAACGGGAACCGGGGAGCTGTTTTTT.

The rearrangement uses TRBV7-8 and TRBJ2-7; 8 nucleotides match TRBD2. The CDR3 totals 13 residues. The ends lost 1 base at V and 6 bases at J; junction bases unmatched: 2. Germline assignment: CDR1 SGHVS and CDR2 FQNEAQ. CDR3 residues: CASSLVAGTEQYF. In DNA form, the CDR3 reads TGTGCCAGCAGCTTAGTAGCGGGGACCGAGCAGTACTTC. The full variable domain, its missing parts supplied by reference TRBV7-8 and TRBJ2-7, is GAGVSQSPRYKVAKRGQDVALRCDPISGHVSLFWYQQALGQGPEFLTYFQNEAQLDKSGLPSDRFFAERPEGSVSTLKIQRTQQEDSAVYLCASSLVAGTEQYFGPGTRLTVT.

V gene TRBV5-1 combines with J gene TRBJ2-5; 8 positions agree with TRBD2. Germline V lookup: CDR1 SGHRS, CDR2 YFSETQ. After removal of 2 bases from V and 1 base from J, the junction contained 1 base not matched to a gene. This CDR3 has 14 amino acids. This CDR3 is CASSLLAVQETQYF. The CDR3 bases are TGCGCCAGCAGCTTACTAGCGGTCCAAGAGACCCAGTACTTC.

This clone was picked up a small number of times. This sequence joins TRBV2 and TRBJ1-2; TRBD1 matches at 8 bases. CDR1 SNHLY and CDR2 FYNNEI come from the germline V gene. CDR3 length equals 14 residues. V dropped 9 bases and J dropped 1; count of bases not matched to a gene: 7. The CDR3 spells CASTQGANNYGYTF. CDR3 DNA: TGTGCCAGTACTCAGGGGGCTAATAACTATGGCTACACCTTC. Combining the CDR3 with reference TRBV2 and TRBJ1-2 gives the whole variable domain EPEVTQTPSHQVTQMGQEVILRCVPISNHLYFYWYRQILGQKVEFLVSFYNNEISEKSEIFDDQFSVERPDGSNFTLKIRSTKLEDSAMYFCASTQGANNYGYTFGSGTRLTVV.

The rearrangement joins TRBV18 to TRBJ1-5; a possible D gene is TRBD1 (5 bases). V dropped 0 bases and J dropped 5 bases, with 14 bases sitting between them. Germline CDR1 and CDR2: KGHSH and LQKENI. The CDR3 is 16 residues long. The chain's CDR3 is CASSPPSGGSDQPQHF. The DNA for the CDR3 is TGTGCCAGCTCACCACCGTCCGGGGGGTCGGATCAGCCCCAGCATTTT.

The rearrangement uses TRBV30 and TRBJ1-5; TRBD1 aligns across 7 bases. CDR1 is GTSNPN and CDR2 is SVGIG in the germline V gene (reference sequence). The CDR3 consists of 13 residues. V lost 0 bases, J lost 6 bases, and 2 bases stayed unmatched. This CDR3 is CAWSVQGFQPQHF. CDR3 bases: TGTGCCTGGAGTGTACAGGGGTTTCAGCCCCAGCATTTT.

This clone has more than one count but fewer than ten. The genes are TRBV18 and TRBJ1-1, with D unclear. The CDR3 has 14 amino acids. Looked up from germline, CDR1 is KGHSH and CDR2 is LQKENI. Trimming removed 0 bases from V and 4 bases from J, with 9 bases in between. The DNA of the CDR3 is TGTGCCAGCTCACCACCAGCGGAGAGCACTGAAGCTTTCTTT. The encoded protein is CASSPPAESTEAFF.

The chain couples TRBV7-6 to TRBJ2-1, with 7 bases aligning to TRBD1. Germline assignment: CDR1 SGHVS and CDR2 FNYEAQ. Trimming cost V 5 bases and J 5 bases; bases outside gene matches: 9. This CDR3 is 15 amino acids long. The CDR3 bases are TGTGCCAGCAGCCCACCCGGGACAGCTAACAATGAGCAGTTCTTC. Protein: CASSPPGTANNEQFF.

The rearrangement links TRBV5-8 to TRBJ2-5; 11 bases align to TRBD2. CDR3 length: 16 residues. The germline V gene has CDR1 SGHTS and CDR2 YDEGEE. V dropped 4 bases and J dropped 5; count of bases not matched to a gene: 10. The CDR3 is CASSLGSTSGSETQYF. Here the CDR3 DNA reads TGTGCCAGCAGCCTTGGCAGTACTAGCGGGAGTGAGACCCAGTACTTC.

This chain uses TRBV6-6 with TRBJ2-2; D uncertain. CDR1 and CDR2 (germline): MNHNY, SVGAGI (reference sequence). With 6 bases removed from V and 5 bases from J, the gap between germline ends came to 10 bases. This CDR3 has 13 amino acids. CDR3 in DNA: TGTGCCAGCAGCCAACGGGTAACCGGGGAGCTGTTTTTT. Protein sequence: CASSQRVTGELFF.

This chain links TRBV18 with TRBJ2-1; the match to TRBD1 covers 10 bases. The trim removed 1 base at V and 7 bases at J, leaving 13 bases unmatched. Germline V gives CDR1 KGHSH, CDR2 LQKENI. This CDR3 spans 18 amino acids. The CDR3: CASSPQRLRTGGVNEQFF. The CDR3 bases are TGTGCCAGCTCACCACAAAGACTACGGACAGGGGGGGTGAATGAGCAGTTCTTC.

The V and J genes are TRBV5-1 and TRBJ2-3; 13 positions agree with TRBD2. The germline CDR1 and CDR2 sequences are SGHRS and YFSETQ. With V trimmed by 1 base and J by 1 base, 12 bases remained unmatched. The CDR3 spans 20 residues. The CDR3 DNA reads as TGCGCCAGCAGCTTGCAGTCTAGACTAGCGGGAGGCACGGGCACAGATACGCAGTATTTT. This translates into CASSLQSRLAGGTGTDTQYF.

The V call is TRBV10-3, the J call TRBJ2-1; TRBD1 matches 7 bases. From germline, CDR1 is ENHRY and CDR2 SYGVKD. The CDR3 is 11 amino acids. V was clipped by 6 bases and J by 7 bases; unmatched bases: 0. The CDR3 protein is CAIRGQNEQFF. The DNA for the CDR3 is TGTGCCATCAGGGGACAGAATGAGCAGTTCTTC.

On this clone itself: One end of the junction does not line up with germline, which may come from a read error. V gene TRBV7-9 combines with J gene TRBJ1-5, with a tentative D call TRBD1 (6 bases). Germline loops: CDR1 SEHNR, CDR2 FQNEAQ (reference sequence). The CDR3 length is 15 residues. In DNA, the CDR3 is TGTTCCAGCAGCTTAGGGGACAATAGCAATCAGCCCCAGCATTTT. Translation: CSSSLGDNSNQPQHF. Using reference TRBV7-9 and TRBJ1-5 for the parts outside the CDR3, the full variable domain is DTGVSQNPRHKITKRGQNVTFRCDPISEHNRLYWYRQTLGQGPEFLTYFQNEAQLEKSRLLSDRFSAERPKGSFSTLEIQRTEQGDSAMYLCSSSLGDNSNQPQHFGDGTRLSIL.

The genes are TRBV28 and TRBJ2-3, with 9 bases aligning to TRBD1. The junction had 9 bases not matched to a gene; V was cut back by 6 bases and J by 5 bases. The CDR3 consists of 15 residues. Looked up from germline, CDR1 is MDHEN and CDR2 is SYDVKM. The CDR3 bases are TGTGCCAGCAGCGAGGGACAGGGAACTGGAGATACGCAGTATTTT. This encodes CASSEGQGTGDTQYF. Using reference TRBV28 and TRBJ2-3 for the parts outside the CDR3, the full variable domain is DVKVTQSSRYLVKRTGEKVFLECVQDMDHENMFWYRQDPGLGLRLIYFSYDVKMKEKGDIPEGYSVSREKKERFSLILESASTNQTSMYLCASSEGQGTGDTQYFGPGTRLTVL.

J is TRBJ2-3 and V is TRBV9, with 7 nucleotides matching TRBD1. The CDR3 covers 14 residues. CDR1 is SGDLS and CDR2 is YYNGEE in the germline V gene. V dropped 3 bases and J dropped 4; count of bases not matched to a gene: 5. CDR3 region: CASSATGRADTQYF. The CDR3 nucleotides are TGTGCCAGCAGCGCGACAGGGAGAGCAGATACGCAGTATTTT.

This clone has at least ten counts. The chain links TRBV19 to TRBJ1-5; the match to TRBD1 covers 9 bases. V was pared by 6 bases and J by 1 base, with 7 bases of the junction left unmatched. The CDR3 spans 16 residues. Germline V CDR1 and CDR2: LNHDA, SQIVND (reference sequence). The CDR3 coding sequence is TGTGCCAGTAGAAGACAGGGGGACGGCAGCAATCAGCCCCAGCATTTT. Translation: CASRRQGDGSNQPQHF. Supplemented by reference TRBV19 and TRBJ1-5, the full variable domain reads DGGITQSPKYLFRKEGQNVTLSCEQNLNHDAMYWYRQDPGQGLRLIYYSQIVNDFQKGDIAEGYSVSREKKESFPLTVTSAQKNPTAFYLCASRRQGDGSNQPQHFGDGTRLSIL.

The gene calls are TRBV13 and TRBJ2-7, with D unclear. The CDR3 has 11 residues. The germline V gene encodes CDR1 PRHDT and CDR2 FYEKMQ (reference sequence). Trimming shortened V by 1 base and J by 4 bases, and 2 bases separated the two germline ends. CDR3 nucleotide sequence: TGTGCCAGCAGCTTAGCGTACGAGCAGTACTTC. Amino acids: CASSLAYEQYF.

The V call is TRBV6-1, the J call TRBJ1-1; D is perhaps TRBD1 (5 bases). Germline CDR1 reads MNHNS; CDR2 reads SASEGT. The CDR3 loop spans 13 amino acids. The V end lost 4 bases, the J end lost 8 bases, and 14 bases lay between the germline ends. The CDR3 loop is CASSGEDKWEAFF. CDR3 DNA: TGTGCCAGCAGTGGGGAGGACAAGTGGGAAGCTTTCTTT.

The CDR3 region is CASTFRDSYNEQFF. As DNA, the CDR3 is TGTGCCAGCACCTTCCGGGACTCCTACAATGAGCAGTTCTTC. V and J are TRBV27 and TRBJ2-1; D possibly corresponds to TRBD2 (5 bases). The CDR3 contains 14 residues. The V end was cut by 7 bases, the J end by 0 bases, with 10 bases between. Looked up from germline, CDR1 is MNHEY and CDR2 is SMNVEV (reference sequence).

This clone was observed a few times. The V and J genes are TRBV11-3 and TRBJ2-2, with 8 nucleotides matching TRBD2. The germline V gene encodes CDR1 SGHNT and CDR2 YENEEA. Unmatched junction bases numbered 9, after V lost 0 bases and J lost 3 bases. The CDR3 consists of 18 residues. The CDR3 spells CASSLDSLGRAHTGELFF. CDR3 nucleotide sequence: TGTGCCAGCAGCTTAGATTCCCTCGGGAGGGCCCACACCGGGGAGCTGTTTTTT. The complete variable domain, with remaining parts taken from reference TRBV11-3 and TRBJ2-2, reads EAGVVQSPRYKIIEKKQPVAFWCNPISGHNTLYWYLQNLGQGPELLIRYENEEAVDDSQLPKDRFSAERLKGVDSTLKIQPAELGDSAVYLCASSLDSLGRAHTGELFFGEGSRLTVL.

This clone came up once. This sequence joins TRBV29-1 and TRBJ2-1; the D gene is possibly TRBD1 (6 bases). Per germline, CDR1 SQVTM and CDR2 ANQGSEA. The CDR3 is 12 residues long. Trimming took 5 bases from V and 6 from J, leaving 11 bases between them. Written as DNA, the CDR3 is TGCAGCGTTCGACAGGTGTCCAATGAGCAGTTCTTC. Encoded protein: CSVRQVSNEQFF.